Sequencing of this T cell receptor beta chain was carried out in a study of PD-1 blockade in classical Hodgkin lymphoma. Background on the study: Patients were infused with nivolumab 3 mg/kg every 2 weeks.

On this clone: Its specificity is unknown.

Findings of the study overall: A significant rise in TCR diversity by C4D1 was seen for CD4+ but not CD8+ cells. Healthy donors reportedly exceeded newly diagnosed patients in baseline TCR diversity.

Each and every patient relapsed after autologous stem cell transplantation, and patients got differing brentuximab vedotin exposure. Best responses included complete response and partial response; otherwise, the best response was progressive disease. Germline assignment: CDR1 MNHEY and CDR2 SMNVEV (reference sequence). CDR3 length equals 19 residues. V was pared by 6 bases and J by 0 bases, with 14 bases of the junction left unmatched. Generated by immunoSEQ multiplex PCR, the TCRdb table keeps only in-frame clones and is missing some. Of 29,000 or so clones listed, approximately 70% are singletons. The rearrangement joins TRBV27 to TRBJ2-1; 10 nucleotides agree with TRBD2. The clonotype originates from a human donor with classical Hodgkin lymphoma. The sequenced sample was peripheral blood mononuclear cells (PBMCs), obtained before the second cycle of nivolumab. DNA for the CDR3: TGTGCCAGCAGCCTCACGGCTAGCGGGGGTAGGAGCTCCTACAATGAGCAGTTCTTC. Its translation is CASSLTASGGRSSYNEQFF.